The clone carrying this T cell receptor beta chain was observed at least ten times. Its antigen is unknown. Trimming cost V 2 bases and J 10 bases, with 11 bases left between them. CDR1 and CDR2 from the germline V gene are SGHDN and FVKESK. The CDR3 has 13 residues. Genomic DNA provided the template from which TCR beta VDJ and CDR3 profiles were obtained. TCRdb re-analysed the reads in MiXCR, keeping a single row per CDR3 protein. The sample contains roughly 190,000 distinct CDR3 sequences, under 55% of which appear only once. The data stem from a study of CD8+CD57+ T cells in acquired aplastic anemia. Findings and caveats of the study: Patients and controls had CD8+ Simpson's diversity values that were not significantly distinct. Some 29 CD8+ CDR3 sequences were shared between patients and controls.

An expansion of CD8+CD57+ cells by flow cytometry had been shown in patients chosen for sequencing. There were no patients without severe acquired aplastic anemia. Patients were untreated when blood was sampled. V gene TRBV14 combines with J gene TRBJ1-4; D may be TRBD1 (5 bases). Sequenced material: sorted CD4+, CD8+, or CD8+CD57+ T cells (not recorded which) from PBMCs. The sequence was collected from a human donor with aplastic anemia. The CDR3 protein is CASSQSLQGKLFF. Written as DNA, the CDR3 is TGTGCCAGCAGCCAAAGTTTGCAGGGAAAACTGTTTTTT.